This T cell receptor beta chain was found in a study of CD8 T cells in ankylosing spondylitis. Study-level points and caveats: A TCR beta motif of about 8 highly homologous variants seemed to mark ankylosing spondylitis blood. Disease-associated clonotypes exhibited CD8+ identity and were relatively infrequent in peripheral blood. Enrichment of disease-linked clones was reportedly significant in matched ankylosing spondylitis synovial fluid.

This clonotype was picked up a small number of times. Its antigen is unknown. By quantitative 5'-RACE with molecular barcodes, the TCR beta libraries were made. TCRdb fed the 5' RACE reads into MiXCR, producing one record per CDR3 protein. The sample has roughly 700,000 distinct CDR3 sequences, 15% to 20% seen once; the top ten hold under 20%. The sequence was obtained from a male donor with ankylosing spondylitis. Sequenced: blood, either unsorted or a sorted T cell fraction (not recorded which).

Here the CDR3 reads CASSPTTSNYGYTF. CDR3 coding DNA: TGCGCCAGCAGCCCGACTACCAGTAACTATGGCTACACCTTC. The V gene is TRBV5-1, the J gene TRBJ1-2; D gene unclear. The CDR3 extends over 14 amino acids. Deletions cut 4 bases from V and 1 base from J, with 11 bases between. Germline CDR1 SGHRS, CDR2 YFSETQ.